This TCR beta chain was retrieved from a study of T cell responses to AZD1222 COVID-19 vaccine. This table comes from immunoSEQ multiplex PCR, and its TCRdb copy is limited to in-frame clones, with some not included. Here the sample spans some 120,000 clones, about 90% being singletons. The CDR3 is 11 residues long. Germline loops: CDR1 MDHEN, CDR2 SYDVKM. V dropped 6 bases and J dropped 7 bases, with 8 bases sitting between them. The material was peripheral blood, obtained on day 0 of AZD1222 vaccination. The genes are TRBV28 and TRBJ2-3; D remains unclear. The source is an adult in good health. Here the CDR3 reads CASSDPNTQYF. The CDR3 coding sequence is TGTGCCAGCAGCGATCCAAATACGCAGTATTTT.